Each of the 9 T cell receptor beta chains below was sequenced from the same sample in a study of T cell changes during pregnancy in multiple sclerosis (dated by TCRdb to about 2019). Libraries were constructed by the immunoSEQ multiplex PCR assay. TCRdb mirrors the immuneACCESS table, restricted to in-frame sequences. Some clones are absent from its copies; in checked studies, under half trace to an unresolved V gene, and the reason for the others is unknown. The sample has under 100,000 clones on record, 85% to 95% of them singletons. The top ten clones comprise roughly 2.5% of the sample. The starting material was peripheral blood, obtained in the third trimester of pregnancy. All receptors derive from a female donor with multiple sclerosis, enrolled in a pregnancy study.

The genes are TRBV4-1 and TRBJ2-1; D gene uncertain. CDR1 MGHRA and CDR2 YSYEKL come from the germline V gene. CDR3 length: 13 residues. Trimming took off 1 base at V and 6 bases at J, with 7 bases between the two ends. The chain's CDR3 is CASSQAHFNEQFF. The CDR3 DNA is TGCGCCAGCAGCCAAGCACATTTCAATGAGCAGTTCTTC.

This sequence joins TRBV5-6 and TRBJ2-7; 8 positions match TRBD2. Per the germline V gene, CDR1 is SGHDT and CDR2 is YYEEEE. This CDR3 comprises 14 residues. The ends lost 4 bases at V and 7 bases at J; junction bases unmatched: 10. The DNA of the CDR3 is TGTGCCAGCAGCCCAGGCGGGGGGCTCGGTGAGCAGTACTTC. This gives the protein CASSPGGGLGEQYF.

The chain is built from TRBV6-6 and TRBJ1-6; D is possibly TRBD1 (6 bases). Trimming removed 7 bases from V and 0 bases from J, with 10 bases in between. This CDR3 has 15 amino acids. Germline V lookup: CDR1 MNHNY, CDR2 SVGAGI (reference sequence). CDR3 in amino acids: CASIPDSSYNSPLHF. Here the CDR3 DNA reads TGTGCCAGCATCCCGGACAGCTCCTATAATTCACCCCTCCACTTT.

J is TRBJ1-1 and V is TRBV28; D might be TRBD1 (6 bases). Trimming cost V 6 bases and J 11 bases, with 19 bases left between them. Germline CDR1 is MDHEN and CDR2 is SYDVKM. CDR3 length: 13 residues. As DNA, the CDR3 is TGTGCCAGCAGCCTCTTGGGGGGGGCCCTGGCTTTCTTT. Translated, it gives CASSLLGGALAFF.

V and J are TRBV5-6 and TRBJ1-2, with 7 positions matching TRBD1. Germline assignment: CDR1 SGHDT and CDR2 YYEEEE. The V segment lost 3 bases and the J segment 6 bases; nucleotides outside the gene matches: 2. CDR3 length: 12 amino acids. The CDR3 reads CASSSGTDGYTF. The CDR3 nucleotides are TGTGCCAGCAGCTCTGGGACAGATGGCTACACCTTC.

There are a few counts of this clone. In DNA form, the CDR3 reads TGTGCCAGCAGCTTGGCGGGGGGTAAGGCAGCTTTCTTT. This codes for CASSLAGGKAAFF. The rearrangement uses TRBV5-4 and TRBJ1-1, with a weak D call TRBD1 (5 bases). Germline CDR1 reads SGHNT; CDR2 reads YYREEE (reference sequence). This CDR3 has 13 amino acids. V gave up 0 bases and J gave up 10 bases, with 13 bases separating them.

V gene TRBV29-1 combines with J gene TRBJ1-2, with D possibly TRBD1 on 6 matching bases. The germline V and J ends were trimmed by 6 bases and 8 bases, with 22 bases remaining between them. The CDR3 has 14 residues. Germline values: CDR1 SQVTM, CDR2 ANQGSEA. CDR3 residues: CSVQTGTKRGGYTF. Written as DNA, the CDR3 is TGCAGCGTGCAAACCGGGACAAAGCGGGGCGGCTACACCTTC.

This clone came up once. The V and J genes are TRBV2 and TRBJ2-3, with TRBD2 identical over 9 bases. Germline V gene sequence: CDR1 SNHLY, CDR2 FYNNEI. This CDR3 is built from 16 residues. Trimming at V came to 1 base and at J to 1 base, leaving 3 bases not matched to a gene. As DNA, the CDR3 is TGTGCCAGCAGTGAAGTGGCTAGCGGGGGCACAGATACGCAGTATTTT. Protein product: CASSEVASGGTDTQYF.

The chain joins TRBV4-1 to TRBJ1-2; TRBD1 agrees at 9 bases. The trim removed 11 bases at V and 4 bases at J, leaving 17 bases unmatched. The CDR3 covers 16 residues. The germline V gene encodes CDR1 MGHRA and CDR2 YSYEKL. CDR3: CAELPKKGTGTYGYTF. DNA of the CDR3: TGCGCCGAACTCCCAAAGAAGGGGACAGGGACCTATGGCTACACCTTC.